The 9 T cell receptor beta chains in this list originate from one sample, sequenced in a study of shared clonotypes between healthy human individuals. Produced via immunoSEQ multiplex PCR; TCRdb's table is partial and in-frame only. The data show about 2.3 million clones, around 93% seen once. Sequencing was done on a sample of naive CD4+ T cells from PBMCs. Subset: CD45RA+ positively selected. Source of these receptors: a man between 18 and 29 years old in good health. Some clones in this sample may be carry-over from other donors' samples.

This chain joins TRBV28 and TRBJ2-1; TRBD1 agrees at 9 bases. V was clipped by 5 bases and J by 9 bases; unmatched bases: 14. Germline CDR1 MDHEN, CDR2 SYDVKM. The CDR3 extends over 16 amino acids. This CDR3 is CASSPVPGQGSLEQFF. As DNA, the CDR3 is TGTGCCAGCAGTCCTGTTCCGGGACAGGGTAGTCTTGAGCAGTTCTTC.

The chain joins TRBV15 to TRBJ2-3, with 9 bases identical to TRBD1. The CDR3 runs to 15 residues. Germline assignment: CDR1 LNHNV and CDR2 YYDKDF (reference sequence). The trim removed 7 bases at V and 5 bases at J, leaving 10 bases unmatched. DNA for the CDR3: TGTGCCACCATCGACCGGGACAGGGCCAAAGATACGCAGTATTTT. Encoded protein: CATIDRDRAKDTQYF.

The chain joins TRBV21-1 to TRBJ2-7; the DNA was not compared with TRBD2, the D call given in the table. TRBV21-1 is labeled a pseudogene. The length of the CDR3 is 17 residues. Written as DNA, the CDR3 is TGTGCCAGCAGCATTACTAGCGGGAGGTCGGGGCGCTACGAGCAGTACTTC. Protein: CASSITSGRSGRYEQYF.

The chain recombines TRBV19 with TRBJ1-1; 10 nucleotides align to TRBD1. Looked up from germline, CDR1 is LNHDA and CDR2 is SQIVND (reference sequence). Trimming took 3 bases from V and 0 from J; bases not matched to a gene: 1. The CDR3 is 15 residues long. The CDR3 is CASSMDRGVNTEAFF. The CDR3 bases are TGTGCCAGTAGTATGGACAGGGGGGTGAACACTGAAGCTTTCTTT. Filled out from reference TRBV19 and TRBJ1-1, the complete variable domain reads DGGITQSPKYLFRKEGQNVTLSCEQNLNHDAMYWYRQDPGQGLRLIYYSQIVNDFQKGDIAEGYSVSREKKESFPLTVTSAQKNPTAFYLCASSMDRGVNTEAFFGQGTRLTVV.

The chain uses TRBV7-2 and TRBJ2-4; 8 bases are a match to TRBD2. The length of the CDR3 is 16 residues. The germline gives CDR1 SGHTA, CDR2 FQGNSA. J lost 7 bases, V lost 5 bases, and 13 bases had no gene match. The CDR3 DNA is TGTGCCAGCAGCCCTTCCGGGACTAGGATGACGAACATTCAGTACTTC. The encoded protein is CASSPSGTRMTNIQYF.

The chain carries TRBV4-1 and TRBJ2-7, with D possibly being TRBD1 (5 bases). V gave up 1 base and J gave up 4 bases, with 11 bases separating them. CDR3 size: 14 residues. CDR1 MGHRA and CDR2 YSYEKL come from the germline V gene. The CDR3 DNA reads as TGCGCCAGCAGCCAAGTTGGGGCGCGGTACGAGCAGTACTTC. Its protein product is CASSQVGARYEQYF.

V usage is TRBV5-1 and J usage is TRBJ1-1; D unclear. Germline-derived CDR1 and CDR2 are SGHRS and YFSETQ. The ends were cut back, 5 bases at V and 0 bases at J, with 11 bases in the middle. There are 14 residues in the CDR3. DNA of the CDR3: TGCGCCAGCAGTGTGGAAGTCATGAACACTGAAGCTTTCTTT. Residues: CASSVEVMNTEAFF.

The sample holds a few counts of this clone. The chain joins TRBV11-2 to TRBJ1-3, with TRBD1 matching over 7 bases. Germline loops: CDR1 SGHAT, CDR2 FQNNGV. V gave up 5 bases and J gave up 0 bases; unmatched junction bases: 4. The CDR3 contains 15 residues. DNA for the CDR3: TGTGCCAGCAGCATCGACAGGGTCTCTGGAAACACCATATATTTT. This encodes CASSIDRVSGNTIYF.

This chain links TRBV29-1 with TRBJ2-2; TRBD2 matches at 9 bases. The germline V gene has CDR1 SQVTM and CDR2 ANQGSEA. This CDR3 has 14 amino acids. Unmatched junction bases numbered 4, after V lost 2 bases and J lost 6 bases. The CDR3: CSVEKAGGPGELFF. As DNA, the CDR3 is TGCAGCGTTGAAAAAGCGGGAGGCCCCGGGGAGCTGTTTTTT.